The 11 T cell receptor beta chains in this list originate from one sample, sequenced in a study of cytomegalovirus exposure and HLA in healthy donors. The PCR employed 60 Vbeta primers together with 13 Jbeta primers. Assay used: immunoSEQ multiplex PCR; TCRdb lists only in-frame clones, some missing. The data show 150,000 to 200,000 clones, about three quarters seen once. The sequenced material came from PBMCs. These receptors were collected from a girl between 10 and 17 years old in good health and CMV-seronegative.

The chain links TRBV30 to TRBJ2-7, with a possible D match to TRBD1 (6 bases). The CDR3 runs to 12 residues. Germline loops: CDR1 GTSNPN, CDR2 SVGIG (reference sequence). The V end lost 5 bases, the J end lost 3 bases, and 11 bases lay between the germline ends. The CDR3 coding sequence is TGTGCCTGGGGGCAGGGGATCTACGAGCAGTACTTC. Translating gives CAWGQGIYEQYF.

The V and J genes are TRBV9 and TRBJ1-4, with D perhaps matching TRBD1 (5 bases). The CDR3 contains 15 residues. The V gene lost 0 bases and the J gene lost 8 bases, with 14 bases spanning the gap. CDR1 SGDLS and CDR2 YYNGEE come from the germline V gene. CDR3 sequence (DNA): TGTGCCAGCAGCGTAGCAAGGGGCTTACAGGAAAAACTGTTTTTT. This gives the protein CASSVARGLQEKLFF.

The V gene is TRBV12-5, the J gene TRBJ2-7; weak D call: TRBD2 (5 bases). Germline V gene lookup returns CDR1 LGHNT and CDR2 FRNRAP. The CDR3 has 15 amino acids. Trimming took 0 bases from V and 0 from J, leaving 9 bases between them. CDR3 coding DNA: TGTGCTAGTGGTTTGGTTCTGGGGAGCTCCTACGAGCAGTACTTC. This sequence encodes CASGLVLGSSYEQYF. Full variable domain (missing parts from reference TRBV12-5 and TRBJ2-7): DARVTQTPRHKVTEMGQEVTMRCQPILGHNTVFWYRQTMMQGLELLAYFRNRAPLDDSGMPKDRFSAEMPDATLATLKIQPSEPRDSAVYFCASGLVLGSSYEQYFGPGTRLTVT.

This clone showed up just a few times. DNA of the CDR3: TGCGCCAGCAGGTATGCCGGGACAAATTTCAATGAGCAGTTCTTC. Translating gives CASRYAGTNFNEQFF. This chain connects TRBV5-1 to TRBJ2-1; a weak D match, TRBD1 (6 bases). CDR1 is SGHRS and CDR2 is YFSETQ in the germline V gene. This CDR3 is 15 amino acids long. The V end was cut by 5 bases, the J end by 6 bases, with 18 bases between.

This clone was seen a few times. The rearrangement uses TRBV5-1 and TRBJ2-3, with 10 positions matching TRBD1. J lost 2 bases, V lost 4 bases, and 10 bases had no gene match. The germline V gene encodes CDR1 SGHRS and CDR2 YFSETQ. There are 17 residues in the CDR3. As DNA, the CDR3 is TGCGCCAGCAGCCTCGGGACAGGGGTAATAAACACAGATACGCAGTATTTT. Residues: CASSLGTGVINTDTQYF.

The rearrangement links TRBV27 to TRBJ2-3, with D possibly being TRBD2 (5 bases). The CDR3 covers 18 residues. The ends were cut back, 2 bases at V and 0 bases at J, with 18 bases in the middle. CDR1 MNHEY and CDR2 SMNVEV come from the germline V gene (reference sequence). The CDR3 bases are TGTGCCAGCAGTTTAACCCCCGCCGGGATCACTAGCACAGATACGCAGTATTTT. It codes for CASSLTPAGITSTDTQYF.

This chain joins TRBV11-2 and TRBJ1-1; no clear D gene. V lost 5 bases and J lost 2, with 9 bases in between. The CDR3 is made up of 13 amino acids. CDR1 SGHAT and CDR2 FQNNGV come from the germline V gene. CDR3 in amino acids: CASSLNFNTEAFF. Written as DNA, the CDR3 is TGTGCCAGCAGCCTTAATTTTAACACTGAAGCTTTCTTT. The variable domain in full, completed from reference TRBV11-2 and TRBJ1-1, reads EAGVAQSPRYKIIEKRQSVAFWCNPISGHATLYWYQQILGQGPKLLIQFQNNGVVDDSQLPKDRFSAERLKGVDSTLKIQPAKLEDSAVYLCASSLNFNTEAFFGQGTRLTVV.

The chain couples TRBV29-1 to TRBJ2-7; TRBD1 aligns across 7 bases. J was trimmed by 3 bases and V by 0 bases; bases with no gene match: 2. The CDR3 is 13 amino acids. The germline CDR1 and CDR2 sequences are SQVTM and ANQGSEA. The CDR3: CSVEEGTDYEQYF. In nucleotides, the CDR3 is TGCAGCGTTGAAGAAGGGACAGACTACGAGCAGTACTTC.

The CDR3 nucleotides are TGTGCCACCAGCAGAGACCCAATGACGGGATACGAGCAGTACTTC. This translates into CATSRDPMTGYEQYF. The chain combines TRBV15 with TRBJ2-7, with D possibly TRBD2 on 5 matching bases. V lost 0 bases, J lost 4 bases, and 13 bases lay in between. This CDR3 is 15 amino acids long. Germline loops: CDR1 LNHNV, CDR2 YYDKDF (reference sequence).

The chain recombines TRBV11-2 with TRBJ1-2, with 9 bases that match TRBD1. The CDR3 is 14 amino acids. Germline CDR1 reads SGHAT; CDR2 reads FQNNGV. Losses at the gene ends were 8 bases for V and 2 bases for J; bases not matched to a gene: 6. CDR3 nucleotide sequence: TGTGCCAGCGTTAGGACAGGGGACAACTATGGCTACACCTTC. Protein product: CASVRTGDNYGYTF.

The rearrangement joins TRBV7-8 to TRBJ1-6; TRBD1 agrees at 8 bases. V gave up 6 bases and J gave up 5 bases; unmatched junction bases: 3. Germline V lookup: CDR1 SGHVS, CDR2 FQNEAQ. The length of the CDR3 is 14 residues. The CDR3 sequence is CASSLQGDNSPLHF. CDR3 coding DNA: TGTGCCAGCAGTTTACAGGGGGATAATTCACCCCTCCACTTT.